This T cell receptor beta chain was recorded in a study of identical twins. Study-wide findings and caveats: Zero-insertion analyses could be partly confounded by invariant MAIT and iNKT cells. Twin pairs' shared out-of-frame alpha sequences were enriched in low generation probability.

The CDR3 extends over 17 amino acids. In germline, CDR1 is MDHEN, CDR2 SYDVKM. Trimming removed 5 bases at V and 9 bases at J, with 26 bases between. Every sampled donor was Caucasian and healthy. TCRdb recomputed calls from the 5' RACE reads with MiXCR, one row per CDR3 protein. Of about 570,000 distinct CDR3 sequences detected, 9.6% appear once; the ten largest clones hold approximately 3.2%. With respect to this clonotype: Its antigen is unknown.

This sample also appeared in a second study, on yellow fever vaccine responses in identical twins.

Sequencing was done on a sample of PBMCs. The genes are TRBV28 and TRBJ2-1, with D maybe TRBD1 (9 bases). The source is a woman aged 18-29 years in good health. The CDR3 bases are TGTGCCAGCAGTCTCAACGGGGGGGACAGGGTTGACCTTGAGCAGTTCTTC. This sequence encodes CASSLNGGDRVDLEQFF.